This T cell receptor beta chain was obtained from a study of cytomegalovirus exposure and HLA in healthy donors. General study points: Cytomegalovirus association was assigned to under 200 TCR beta chains.

This CDR3 region has 15 residues. J was trimmed by 6 bases and V by 0 bases; bases with no gene match: 3. Germline loops: CDR1 SGHNT, CDR2 YYREEE (reference sequence). The PCR made use of 60 Vbeta and 13 Jbeta primers. TCRdb's table, derived via immunoSEQ multiplex PCR, lists solely in-frame clones and lacks some. The data hold around 150,000 clones, with around 83% observed a single time. As for this clone: Its antigen is currently unknown.

Sample: PBMCs. This chain connects TRBV5-4 to TRBJ2-1, with 10 nucleotides matching TRBD2. The sequence derives from a woman in her 50s in good health and CMV-seropositive. CDR3 loop: CASSLVLAGVNEQFF. CDR3 coding DNA: TGTGCCAGCAGCTTGGTTCTAGCGGGGGTCAATGAGCAGTTCTTC.